The source of this TCR beta chain is a study of blood T cell repertoires in COVID-19. Study background: The United States, Italy and Spain supplied acute and convalescent COVID-19 samples. Sample material is recorded as cDNA or gDNA derived from T cells, B-cell-depleted T cells, or PBMCs.

This clone was seen once. The V and J ends lost 4 bases and 6 bases respectively, with 16 bases between them. This CDR3 contains 14 residues. Germline lookup yields CDR1 LGHDT and CDR2 YNNKEL (reference sequence). Per the authors' pipeline: For nucleated cells, counts were estimated from reference gene primer amplification. The method was immunoSEQ multiplex PCR; TCRdb's version includes in-frame clones alone and lacks a portion of them. That table furnishes V, J and clone size, whereas the DNA furnished D and trimming. Among around 190,000 clones, 86% were seen once, and the ten largest hold less than 25%.

The rearrangement joins TRBV3-1 (or the pseudogene TRBV3-2) to TRBJ2-7; a weak D match, TRBD2 (6 bases). Sequencing was carried out using peripheral blood. This receptor was identified in a man aged 65 to 85 with active or convalescent COVID-19. The CDR3, as DNA: TGTGCCAGCAGCCCCGGGGGACTTCTAGGCGAGCAGTACTTC. Translated, it gives CASSPGGLLGEQYF.